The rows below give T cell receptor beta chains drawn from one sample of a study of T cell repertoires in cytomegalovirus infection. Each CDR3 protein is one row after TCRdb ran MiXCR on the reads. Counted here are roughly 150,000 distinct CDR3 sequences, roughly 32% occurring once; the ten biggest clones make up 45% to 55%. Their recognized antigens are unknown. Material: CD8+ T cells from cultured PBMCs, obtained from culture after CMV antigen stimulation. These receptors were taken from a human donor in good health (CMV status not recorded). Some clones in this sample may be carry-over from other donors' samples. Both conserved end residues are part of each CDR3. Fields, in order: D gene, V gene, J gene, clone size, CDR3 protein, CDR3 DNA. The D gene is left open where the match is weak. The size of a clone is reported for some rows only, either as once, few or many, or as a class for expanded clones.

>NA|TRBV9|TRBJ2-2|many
CASSVVATDTGELFF
TGTGCCAGCAGCGTAGTAGCGACGGACACCGGGGAGCTGTTTTTT
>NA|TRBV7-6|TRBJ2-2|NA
CASSPLTTGELFF
TGTGCCAGCAGCCCCCTTACCACCGGGGAGCTGTTTTTT
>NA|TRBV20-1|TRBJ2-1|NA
CSARDRAVPYNEQFF
TGCAGTGCTAGAGATCGGGCAGTACCATACAATGAGCAGTTCTTC
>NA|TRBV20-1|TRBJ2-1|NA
CSAIRNEQFF
TGCAGTGCTATTAGGAATGAGCAGTTCTTC
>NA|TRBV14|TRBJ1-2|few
CASSPTRTYGYTF
TGTGCCAGCAGCCCAACCCGGACTTATGGCTACACCTTC
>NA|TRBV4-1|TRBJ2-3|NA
CASSRLGSDTQYF
TGCGCCAGCAGCCGCCTAGGCTCAGATACGCAGTATTTT
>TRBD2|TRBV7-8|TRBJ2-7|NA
CVSSLDVGGYEQYF
TGTGTCAGCAGCTTAGATGTCGGGGGGTACGAGCAGTACTTC
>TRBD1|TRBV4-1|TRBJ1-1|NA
CASSPTGAGTEAFF
TGCGCCAGCAGCCCGACAGGGGCGGGCACTGAAGCTTTCTTT
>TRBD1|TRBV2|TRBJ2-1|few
CASSGTGGFDNEQFF
TGTGCCAGCAGTGGGACAGGGGGCTTCGACAATGAGCAGTTCTTC
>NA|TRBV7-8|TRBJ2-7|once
CASSLWSGEQYF
TGTGCCAGCAGCTTATGGAGCGGCGAGCAGTACTTC
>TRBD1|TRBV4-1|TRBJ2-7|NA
CASSVTTGDYEQYF
TGCGCCAGCAGCGTAACGACAGGGGACTACGAGCAGTACTTC
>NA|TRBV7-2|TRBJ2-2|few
CASSKDLMAGELFF
TGTGCCAGCAGCAAAGATTTGATGGCCGGGGAGCTGTTTTTT
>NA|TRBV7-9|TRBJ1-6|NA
CASTGWNSPLHF
TGTGCCAGCACCGGATGGAATTCACCCCTCCACTTT
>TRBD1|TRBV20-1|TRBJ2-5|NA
CSAPYKGGDRGSEETQYF
TGCAGTGCTCCATACAAAGGGGGCGACAGGGGGTCGGAGGAGACCCAGTACTTC
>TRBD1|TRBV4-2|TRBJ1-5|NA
CASSQYRGGNQPQHF
TGTGCCAGCAGCCAGTACAGGGGTGGCAATCAGCCCCAGCATTTT
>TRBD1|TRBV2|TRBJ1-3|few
CASSRDRGATIYF
TGTGCCAGCAGCCGGGACAGGGGGGCTACCATATATTTT
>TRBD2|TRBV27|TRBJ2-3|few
CASSLWSGGAADTQYF
TGTGCTAGCAGTTTATGGAGCGGGGGGGCGGCAGATACGCAGTATTTT
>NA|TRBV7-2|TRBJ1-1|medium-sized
CASSLGGGRNTEAFF
TGTGCCAGCAGCTTAGGAGGCGGGAGGAACACTGAAGCTTTCTTT
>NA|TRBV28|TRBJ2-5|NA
CASRPTQGYQETQYF
TGTGCCAGCAGACCTACCCAGGGGTACCAAGAGACCCAGTACTTC
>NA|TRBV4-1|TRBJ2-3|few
CASSPLGGKGAQADTQYF
TGCGCCAGCAGTCCTTTGGGGGGCAAGGGGGCACAGGCAGATACGCAGTATTTT
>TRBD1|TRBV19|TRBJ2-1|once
CATGTGVPNEQFF
TGTGCCACCGGGACAGGTGTCCCCAATGAGCAGTTCTTC
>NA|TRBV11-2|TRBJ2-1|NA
CASSLGVSNEQFF
TGTGCCAGCAGCTTAGGGGTATCCAATGAGCAGTTCTTC
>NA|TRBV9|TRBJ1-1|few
CASSVSGSMNTEAFF
TGTGCCAGCAGCGTATCAGGCAGCATGAACACTGAAGCTTTCTTT
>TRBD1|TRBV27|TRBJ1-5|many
CASSPGTAYSNQPQHF
TGTGCCAGCAGTCCGGGGACAGCCTATAGCAATCAGCCCCAGCATTTT
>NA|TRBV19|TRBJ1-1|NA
CASSLDGPITEAFF
TGTGCCAGTAGCCTGGACGGACCGATAACTGAAGCTTTCTTT
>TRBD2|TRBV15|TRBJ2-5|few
CATSRDWLAGGQETQYF
TGTGCCACCAGCAGAGATTGGCTAGCGGGGGGCCAAGAGACCCAGTACTTC
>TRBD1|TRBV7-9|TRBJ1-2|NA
CASSRSGTVLYGYTF
TGTGCCAGCAGCCGTTCCGGGACAGTACTCTATGGCTACACCTTC
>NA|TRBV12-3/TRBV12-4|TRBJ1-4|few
CASSPLTGSNEKLFF
TGTGCCAGCAGCCCCTTGACAGGTTCGAATGAAAAACTGTTTTTT
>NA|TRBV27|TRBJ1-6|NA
CASSSGLRNSPLHF
TGTGCCAGCAGTTCGGGCCTTCGGAATTCACCCCTCCACTTT
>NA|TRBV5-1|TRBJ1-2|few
CASSVGTTTNYGYTF
TGCGCCAGCAGCGTGGGGACAACGACTAACTATGGCTACACCTTC
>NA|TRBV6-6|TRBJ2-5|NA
CASSYVGVGETQYF
TGTGCCAGCAGTTACGTGGGGGTTGGGGAGACCCAGTACTTC
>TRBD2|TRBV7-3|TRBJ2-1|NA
CASSWSGGSYNEQFF
TGTGCCAGCAGCTGGAGCGGGGGGTCCTACAATGAGCAGTTCTTC
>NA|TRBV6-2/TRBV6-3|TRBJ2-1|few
CASGAVRVEQFF
TGTGCCAGCGGGGCGGTAAGGGTTGAGCAGTTCTTC
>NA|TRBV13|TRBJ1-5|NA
CASSFGPNNQPQHF
TGTGCCAGCAGCTTCGGCCCGAACAATCAGCCCCAGCATTTT
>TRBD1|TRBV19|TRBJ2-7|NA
CASSLAGTGTNEQYF
TGTGCCAGTAGCCTTGCGGGGACAGGAACCAACGAGCAGTACTTC
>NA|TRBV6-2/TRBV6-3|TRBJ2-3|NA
CASRQTLETDRSGDTQYF
TGTGCCAGCAGACAGACCCTAGAGACCGATCGGAGCGGCGATACGCAGTATTTT
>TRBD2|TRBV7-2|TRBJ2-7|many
CASSFTPGLAGGLSDEQYF
TGTGCCAGCAGCTTCACACCGGGACTAGCGGGGGGGCTGTCGGATGAGCAGTACTTC
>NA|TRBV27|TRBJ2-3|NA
CASRRTSTDTQYF
TGTGCCAGCAGGCGGACTAGCACAGATACGCAGTATTTT
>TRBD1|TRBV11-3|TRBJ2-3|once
CASSLGRATGVSTDTQYF
TGTGCCAGCAGCTTAGGGCGCGCGACAGGGGTTTCGACAGATACGCAGTATTTT
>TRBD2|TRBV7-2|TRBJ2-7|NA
CASSYGLGLYEQYF
TGTGCCAGCAGCTACGGACTAGGGCTCTACGAGCAGTACTTC
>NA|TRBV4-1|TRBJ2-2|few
CASSQTGNTGELFF
TGCGCCAGCAGCCAGACAGGGAACACCGGGGAGCTGTTTTTT